The 27 T cell receptor beta chains in this list originate from one sample, sequenced in a study of control samples from healthy donors and cancer patients (dated by TCRdb to the early 2020s). The library came from the immunoSEQ multiplex PCR assay. The source is immuneACCESS, and TCRdb retained only in-frame sequences with V and J called. Part of the clones is not carried over; for the studies checked, unresolved V genes explain less than half of this, and the remainder is unexplained. The sample profile shows tens of thousands of clones; roughly 89% of them were found once. The top ten hold around 7.6% of the sample. The sample taken for sequencing was blood. The source of these receptors is a woman aged 60 to 75 in good health.

The chain employs TRBV7-9 and TRBJ2-5; D gene ambiguous. CDR3 length: 12 residues. Trimming removed 5 bases from V and 5 bases from J, with 9 bases in between. Per germline, CDR1 SEHNR and CDR2 FQNEAQ (reference sequence). The CDR3 loop is CASSPTVETQYF. The DNA for the CDR3 is TGTGCCAGCAGCCCGACCGTCGAGACCCAGTACTTC. Using reference TRBV7-9 and TRBJ2-5 for the parts outside the CDR3, the full variable domain is DTGVSQNPRHKITKRGQNVTFRCDPISEHNRLYWYRQTLGQGPEFLTYFQNEAQLEKSRLLSDRFSAERPKGSFSTLEIQRTEQGDSAMYLCASSPTVETQYFGPGTRLLVL.

This chain joins TRBV3-1 (or the pseudogene TRBV3-2) and TRBJ2-6; perhaps TRBD2 as D (7 bases). Trimming stripped 0 bases from V and 4 bases from J, with 13 bases between. Per germline, CDR1 LGHDT and CDR2 YNNKEL (reference sequence). The CDR3 is 17 residues long. The CDR3 here is CASSQDRRGLGANVLTF. The CDR3 bases are TGTGCCAGCAGCCAAGATAGGCGGGGGCTAGGGGCCAACGTCCTGACTTTC.

This sequence joins TRBV5-1 and TRBJ2-5; 12 bases are shared with TRBD2. Per the germline V gene, CDR1 is SGHRS and CDR2 is YFSETQ. The CDR3 runs 15 residues. V gave up 3 bases and J gave up 5 bases; unmatched junction bases: 5. This chain's CDR3 is CASSSAGTSGETQYF. The CDR3 nucleotides are TGCGCCAGCAGCTCAGCCGGGACTAGCGGGGAGACCCAGTACTTC.

The genes are TRBV11-3 and TRBJ2-3; 9 positions match TRBD2. Germline trimming cut 5 bases from V and 2 bases from J; bases unmatched to any gene: 5. The CDR3 is 15 residues long. Germline V lookup: CDR1 SGHNT, CDR2 YENEEA. CDR3 loop: CASSLTSGFTDTQYF. For the CDR3, the DNA is TGTGCCAGCAGCCTGACTAGCGGCTTCACAGATACGCAGTATTTT.

The V call is TRBV28, the J call TRBJ1-2; D is undetermined. The germline CDR1 and CDR2 sequences are MDHEN and SYDVKM. The CDR3 covers 15 residues. Trimming pared 7 bases from V and 2 bases from J, leaving 17 bases between. The CDR3 protein is CASIDQTRLNYGYTF. The CDR3 bases are TGTGCCAGCATTGACCAAACCAGGCTAAACTATGGCTACACCTTC.

CDR3 amino acids: CASMGVETQYF. CDR3 nucleotides: TGTGCCAGTATGGGGGTAGAGACCCAGTACTTC. The V call is TRBV28, the J call TRBJ2-5; D may match TRBD1 or TRBD2 (5 bases each). V was shortened by 9 bases and J by 4 bases, with 9 bases between the two germline ends. CDR1 and CDR2 (germline): MDHEN, SYDVKM. This CDR3 is built from 11 residues.

The J gene is TRBJ1-1, the V gene TRBV9, with TRBD1 identical over 8 bases. The CDR3 is 15 amino acids. Losses at the gene ends were 0 bases for V and 5 bases for J; bases not matched to a gene: 6. The germline gives CDR1 SGDLS, CDR2 YYNGEE. For the CDR3, the DNA is TGTGCCAGCAGCGTAGAGCCGACAGGGGAAACTGAAGCTTTCTTT. It translates to CASSVEPTGETEAFF.

The chain carries TRBV7-2 and TRBJ2-3, with TRBD2 matching over 10 bases. The germline gives CDR1 SGHTA, CDR2 FQGNSA. The CDR3 has 14 amino acids. J lost 1 base, V lost 8 bases, and 3 bases had no gene match. The CDR3 DNA sequence: TGTGCCAGCGGCCTAGCGGGGGGCACAGATACGCAGTATTTT. Encoded protein: CASGLAGGTDTQYF.

CDR3 DNA sequence: TGTGCCAGCAGCGTCTCAGGTCGGGGAGTAGAGGGCTACACCTTC. Protein product: CASSVSGRGVEGYTF. The chain couples TRBV9 to TRBJ1-2; D is undetermined. The CDR3 spans 15 residues. The germline V gene has CDR1 SGDLS and CDR2 YYNGEE. The ends were cut back, 2 bases at V and 8 bases at J, with 19 bases in the middle.

This clone was detected once. The chain has TRBV7-2 and TRBJ2-2; D unresolved. The CDR3 runs 14 residues. V lost 5 bases to trimming and J lost 5 bases, with 12 bases between them. The germline gives CDR1 SGHTA, CDR2 FQGNSA. The CDR3 coding sequence is TGTGCCAGCAGCCTTACCCCTTCTACCGGGGAGCTGTTTTTT. Translating it yields CASSLTPSTGELFF.

The DNA of the CDR3 is TGTGCCAGCAGCTTAGTGGCTAGCGTAGCAGATACGCAGTATTTT. Encoded protein: CASSLVASVADTQYF. The genes are TRBV7-8 and TRBJ2-3; D possibly corresponds to TRBD2 (6 bases). CDR1 is SGHVS, CDR2 FQNEAQ, per germline. The CDR3 is 15 amino acids. Deletions cut 1 base from V and 4 bases from J, with 12 bases between.

The chain joins TRBV18 to TRBJ1-6; no reliable D call. V was cut by 6 bases and J by 8 bases, with 11 bases left in between. There are 13 residues in the CDR3. CDR1 is KGHSH, CDR2 LQKENI, per germline. CDR3 sequence reads: CASSPVGDSPLHF. Written as DNA, the CDR3 is TGTGCCAGCTCCCCCGTCGGGGATTCACCCCTCCACTTT.

The gene calls are TRBV23-1 and TRBJ2-7; 8 bases fit TRBD1. TRBV23-1 is identified as an open reading frame with a role that is uncertain. The V gene end was trimmed by 0 bases and the J gene end by 1 base; junction bases not matched to a gene: 5. This CDR3 region has 16 residues. The CDR3 DNA reads as TGCGCCAGCAGTCAATCCGCGACAGGGGAGTCCTACGAGCAGTACTTC. Residues: CASSQSATGESYEQYF.

This clone was observed a few times. The chain has TRBV3-1 (or the pseudogene TRBV3-2) and TRBJ2-1, with 8 positions matching TRBD2. The trim removed 1 base at V and 9 bases at J, leaving 5 bases unmatched. The CDR3 covers 14 residues. Germline CDR1 reads LGHDT; CDR2 reads YNNKEL (reference sequence). The chain's CDR3 is CASSQGGGSGEQFF. CDR3 DNA: TGTGCCAGCAGCCAAGGCGGGGGGAGCGGTGAGCAGTTCTTC.

The chain has TRBV28 and TRBJ1-2; 7 bases line up with TRBD1. CDR1 is MDHEN, CDR2 SYDVKM, per germline. Trimming removed 3 bases from V and 6 bases from J; junction bases left unmatched: 10. CDR3 size: 15 residues. The CDR3 DNA sequence: TGTGCCAGCAGTTTTGCCCGACAGGGTTGGAATGGCTACACCTTC. Encoded protein: CASSFARQGWNGYTF.

The rearrangement joins TRBV6-6 to TRBJ2-7; perhaps TRBD2 as D (5 bases). Germline V gene lookup returns CDR1 MNHNY and CDR2 SVGAGI (reference sequence). The V and J ends lost 0 bases and 5 bases respectively, with 11 bases between them. This CDR3 has 14 amino acids. For the CDR3, the DNA is TGTGCCAGCAGTTACTCGTATGAGGGTGACGAGCAGTACTTC. Translation: CASSYSYEGDEQYF.

The V call is TRBV6-6, the J call TRBJ1-5, with D possibly being TRBD1 (5 bases). This CDR3 is 15 amino acids long. In germline, CDR1 is MNHNY, CDR2 SVGAGI (reference sequence). With 2 bases removed from V and 3 bases from J, the gap between germline ends came to 11 bases. The CDR3: CASSYGQGLNQPQHF. The CDR3 DNA reads as TGTGCCAGCAGTTACGGGCAGGGCCTCAATCAGCCCCAGCATTTT.

The chain links TRBV28 to TRBJ1-5; D uncertain. CDR1 MDHEN and CDR2 SYDVKM come from the germline V gene. V was clipped by 4 bases and J by 4 bases, with 14 bases between them. The CDR3 length is 15 residues. This chain's CDR3 is CASSSRDLPNQPQHF. Here the CDR3 DNA reads TGTGCCAGCAGTTCTCGCGACCTACCGAATCAGCCCCAGCATTTT.

This chain joins TRBV9 and TRBJ2-7, with D unresolved. Germline loops: CDR1 SGDLS, CDR2 YYNGEE. V was pared by 0 bases and J by 4 bases, with 17 bases between. This CDR3 comprises 16 residues. CDR3 loop: CASSVAWVPFWYEQYF. The CDR3 region has the DNA TGTGCCAGCAGCGTAGCTTGGGTCCCTTTTTGGTACGAGCAGTACTTC.

The chain is built from TRBV5-6 and TRBJ1-2; no clear D gene. V was clipped by 0 bases and J by 5 bases, with 8 bases between them. The CDR3 consists of 13 residues. Germline lookup yields CDR1 SGHDT and CDR2 YYEEEE. The CDR3 protein is CASSLGRKYGYTF. In DNA form, the CDR3 reads TGTGCCAGCAGCTTGGGGCGGAAGTATGGCTACACCTTC.

This clone was observed a single time. The CDR3 DNA reads as TGTGCCAGCAGCACGAGGGCGTACGGTGAATCCTACAATGAGCAGTTCTTC. Translation gives CASSTRAYGESYNEQFF. The V and J genes are TRBV7-9 and TRBJ2-1, with D tentatively TRBD2 (5 bases). The germline gives CDR1 SEHNR, CDR2 FQNEAQ (reference sequence). Trimming took off 5 bases at V and 1 base at J, with 18 bases between the two ends. This CDR3 is 17 amino acids long.

There are a few counts of this clone. This sequence joins TRBV7-9 and TRBJ2-7; TRBD2 is a possible D gene (5 bases). The V end was cut by 3 bases, the J end by 2 bases, with 11 bases between. This CDR3 spans 14 amino acids. In germline, CDR1 is SEHNR, CDR2 FQNEAQ (reference sequence). In DNA, the CDR3 is TGTGCCAGCAGCTTTTCTGCGGGCACCTACGAGCAGTACTTC. Its translation is CASSFSAGTYEQYF.

This sequence joins TRBV18 and TRBJ2-3; the D is unclear. The CDR3 has 14 amino acids. Trimming took 5 bases from V and 0 from J, leaving 9 bases between them. Germline assignment: CDR1 KGHSH and CDR2 LQKENI. The CDR3 nucleotides are TGTGCCAGCTCAGAGACCGCTAGCACAGATACGCAGTATTTT. Its protein is CASSETASTDTQYF.

This rearrangement joins TRBV10-3 to TRBJ1-1; a weak D match, TRBD1 (6 bases). Germline V CDR1 and CDR2: ENHRY, SYGVKD. This CDR3 has 16 amino acids. This CDR3 is CASHPQRGARNTEAFF. The CDR3 DNA reads TGTGCTTCACACCCCCAGCGGGGGGCGCGAAACACTGAAGCTTTCTTT.

The chain recombines TRBV5-1 with TRBJ2-3; 12 nucleotides line up with TRBD2. The CDR3 contains 16 residues. J lost 3 bases, V lost 4 bases, and 6 bases had no gene match. In germline, CDR1 is SGHRS, CDR2 YFSETQ. The CDR3 spells CASSPLAGGGTDTQYF. As DNA, the CDR3 is TGCGCCAGCAGCCCACTAGCGGGGGGCGGGACAGATACGCAGTATTTT.

Only one count was recorded for this clone. The chain joins TRBV5-1 to TRBJ2-1; TRBD2 matches at 14 bases. Germline V gene lookup returns CDR1 SGHRS and CDR2 YFSETQ. The ends lost 4 bases at V and 0 bases at J; junction bases unmatched: 6. The CDR3 is 18 amino acids. CDR3 region: CASSMGLAGVPSYNEQFF. CDR3 nucleotides: TGCGCCAGCAGCATGGGACTAGCGGGGGTCCCCTCCTACAATGAGCAGTTCTTC.

V gene TRBV3-1 (or the pseudogene TRBV3-2) combines with J gene TRBJ1-2; the D gene is possibly TRBD1 (6 bases). The CDR3 has 13 residues. Germline loops: CDR1 LGHDT, CDR2 YNNKEL (reference sequence). The V gene lost 2 bases and the J gene lost 7 bases, with 11 bases spanning the gap. CDR3 region: CASSQTPGVGYTF. DNA for the CDR3: TGTGCCAGCAGCCAAACCCCAGGGGTTGGCTACACCTTC.